This T cell receptor (beta chain) was sequenced for a study of T cell changes during pregnancy in multiple sclerosis. Here immunoSEQ multiplex PCR was the method, and the copy in TCRdb shows in-frame clones only, minus some. The table has about 67,000 clones, 90% seen once. Germline V gives CDR1 WNHNN, CDR2 SYGVQD (reference sequence). This CDR3 is built from 16 residues. Unmatched junction bases numbered 7, after V lost 8 bases and J lost 0 bases. The sequence was collected from a female donor with multiple sclerosis, enrolled in a pregnancy study. Sequencing was performed on peripheral blood, taken in the third trimester of pregnancy. This chain connects TRBV10-1 to TRBJ1-1, with 12 nucleotides matching TRBD1. The CDR3 DNA reads TGCGCCAGCTACCGGGACAGGGGGCTAATGAACACTGAAGCTTTCTTT. Its protein product is CASYRDRGLMNTEAFF.